Listed below are T cell receptor beta chains from one sample, sequenced in a study of T cell responses to AZD1222 COVID-19 vaccine. Sequencing was performed with immunoSEQ multiplex PCR; in TCRdb, only in-frame clones are kept and a portion is missing. The table has some 120,000 clones, around 84% seen once; the top ten hold 27%. The sample consisted of peripheral blood, taken 28 days after the second AZD1222 dose. The receptors originated from an adult who received the AZD1222 COVID-19 vaccine. Both conserved end residues are part of each CDR3. Each record gives: J gene, D gene, V gene, clone size, CDR3 DNA, CDR3 protein. The D gene is left open where the match is weak. Expanded clones get a size class; other rows say once, few or many, or leave the size out.

j_gene: TRBJ1-2
d_gene: TRBD1
v_gene: TRBV14
abundance: .
CDR3nt: TGTGCCAGCAGCCAAGAAGAGAGGGGGCCCTATGGCTACACCTTC
CDR3aa: CASSQEERGPYGYTF

j_gene: TRBJ2-5
d_gene: .
v_gene: TRBV21-1
abundance: .
CDR3nt: TGTGCCAGCAGCAACCCCCGAGGGCGTGGATACCAAGAGACCCAGTACTTC
CDR3aa: CASSNPRGRGYQETQYF

j_gene: TRBJ2-5
d_gene: .
v_gene: TRBV7-8
abundance: .
CDR3nt: TGTGCCAGCAGCTTATGGGGTCAAGAGACCCAGTACTTC
CDR3aa: CASSLWGQETQYF

j_gene: TRBJ1-5
d_gene: .
v_gene: TRBV10-3
abundance: .
CDR3nt: TGTGCCATCAGTTCCGGGGAAAAGGGCAATCAGCCCCAGCATTTT
CDR3aa: CAISSGEKGNQPQHF

j_gene: TRBJ2-2
d_gene: TRBD2
v_gene: TRBV6-4
abundance: .
CDR3nt: TGTGCCAGCAGTGACTCCCCTAGCGGGGGCCCTTCGAACACCGGGGAGCTGTTTTTT
CDR3aa: CASSDSPSGGPSNTGELFF

j_gene: TRBJ1-1
d_gene: TRBD1
v_gene: TRBV9
abundance: .
CDR3nt: TGTGCCAGCAGCCGAACAGGGGGCGCGAACACTGAAGCTTTCTTT
CDR3aa: CASSRTGGANTEAFF

j_gene: TRBJ1-1
d_gene: .
v_gene: TRBV2
abundance: .
CDR3nt: TGTGCCAGCAGCGGCCAGGGGCAGAAGACTGAAGCTTTCTTT
CDR3aa: CASSGQGQKTEAFF

j_gene: TRBJ1-2
d_gene: .
v_gene: TRBV10-3
abundance: .
CDR3nt: TGTGCCATCAGTGCGGTCGGGGAGGATCGCTACACCTTC
CDR3aa: CAISAVGEDRYTF

j_gene: TRBJ2-1
d_gene: .
v_gene: TRBV10-1
abundance: few
CDR3nt: TGCGCCAGCAGTGAGTCACACGGCGCCAATGAGCAGTTCTTC
CDR3aa: CASSESHGANEQFF

j_gene: TRBJ2-7
d_gene: .
v_gene: TRBV2
abundance: once
CDR3nt: TGTGCCAGCAGACTGGACCAAGGTGGCGAGCAGTACTTC
CDR3aa: CASRLDQGGEQYF

j_gene: TRBJ2-3
d_gene: .
v_gene: TRBV10-1
abundance: .
CDR3nt: TGCGCCAGCAGTTGGGCTAAAACCCGAGGGGCAGATACGCAGTATTTT
CDR3aa: CASSWAKTRGADTQYF

j_gene: TRBJ2-1
d_gene: .
v_gene: TRBV9
abundance: once
CDR3nt: TGTGCCAGCAGCGTGGGGGGCTTCGGGAATGAGCAGTTCTTC
CDR3aa: CASSVGGFGNEQFF

j_gene: TRBJ2-3
d_gene: TRBD2
v_gene: TRBV9
abundance: few
CDR3nt: TGTGCCAGCAGCGCTGAGGAACTAGCGGTGCTCCCGACAGATACGCAGTATTTT
CDR3aa: CASSAEELAVLPTDTQYF

j_gene: TRBJ2-2
d_gene: .
v_gene: TRBV7-9
abundance: .
CDR3nt: TGTGCCAGCAGCCTACGTGGGCAGGGACCCGGGGAGCTGTTTTTT
CDR3aa: CASSLRGQGPGELFF

j_gene: TRBJ1-6
d_gene: .
v_gene: TRBV5-1
abundance: .
CDR3nt: TGCGCCAGCAGCTTGGAGGGTCCCTCACCCCTCCACTTT
CDR3aa: CASSLEGPSPLHF

j_gene: TRBJ1-1
d_gene: .
v_gene: TRBV3-1/TRBV3-2
abundance: .
CDR3nt: TGTGCCAGCAGCCAAGTAGGTGAAGCTTTCTTT
CDR3aa: CASSQVGEAFF

j_gene: TRBJ2-3
d_gene: .
v_gene: TRBV28
abundance: few
CDR3nt: TGTGCCAGCAGTTCAACGGACTCCCTTAGGACGCAGTATTTT
CDR3aa: CASSSTDSLRTQYF

j_gene: TRBJ2-1
d_gene: .
v_gene: TRBV7-9
abundance: once
CDR3nt: TGTGCCAGCAGCTTAGTCGGAGGCTACAATGAGCAGTTCTTC
CDR3aa: CASSLVGGYNEQFF

j_gene: TRBJ2-2
d_gene: .
v_gene: TRBV10-1
abundance: .
CDR3nt: TGCGCCAGCAGTGAAAACAGACGAGGCAGGACCGGGGAGCTGTTTTTT
CDR3aa: CASSENRRGRTGELFF

j_gene: TRBJ2-1
d_gene: .
v_gene: TRBV6-5
abundance: .
CDR3nt: TGTGCCAGCAGTCTTGGGCTAGAATACAATGAGCAGTTCTTC
CDR3aa: CASSLGLEYNEQFF

j_gene: TRBJ1-4
d_gene: .
v_gene: TRBV5-1
abundance: .
CDR3nt: TGCGCCAGCAGAAGGGCCCCCTCAACTAATGAAAAACTGTTTTTT
CDR3aa: CASRRAPSTNEKLFF

j_gene: TRBJ2-4
d_gene: .
v_gene: TRBV19
abundance: .
CDR3nt: TGTGCCAGTAGTATAAATGACATTCAGTACTTC
CDR3aa: CASSINDIQYF

j_gene: TRBJ1-1
d_gene: .
v_gene: TRBV7-9
abundance: .
CDR3nt: TGTGCCAGCAGCTTAGAAGGGGGCACTGAAGCTTTCTTT
CDR3aa: CASSLEGGTEAFF

j_gene: TRBJ2-1
d_gene: TRBD1
v_gene: TRBV4-1
abundance: .
CDR3nt: TGCGCCAGCAGCCGACCGACAGGGGAATACAATGAGCAGTTCTTC
CDR3aa: CASSRPTGEYNEQFF

j_gene: TRBJ1-3
d_gene: .
v_gene: TRBV15
abundance: .
CDR3nt: TGTGCCACCGGGGACTGGGGCTCTGGAAACACCATATATTTT
CDR3aa: CATGDWGSGNTIYF

j_gene: TRBJ1-6
d_gene: TRBD1
v_gene: TRBV18
abundance: .
CDR3nt: TGTGCCAGCTCCTCGGGGACAGGGGAAAATTCACCCCTCCACTTT
CDR3aa: CASSSGTGENSPLHF

j_gene: TRBJ2-2
d_gene: .
v_gene: TRBV12-3/TRBV12-4
abundance: .
CDR3nt: TGTGCCAGCAGTACTGGACGGTCTAGGGAGCTGTTTTTT
CDR3aa: CASSTGRSRELFF

j_gene: TRBJ1-1
d_gene: TRBD1
v_gene: TRBV9
abundance: .
CDR3nt: TGTGCCAGCAGCGGATCAGGGGGCGGCGCGAACACTGAAGCTTTCTTT
CDR3aa: CASSGSGGGANTEAFF

j_gene: TRBJ2-6
d_gene: TRBD1
v_gene: TRBV19
abundance: .
CDR3nt: TGTGCCAGTGACAGGGTAACTGGGGCCAACGTCCTGACTTTC
CDR3aa: CASDRVTGANVLTF

j_gene: TRBJ1-1
d_gene: .
v_gene: TRBV28
abundance: .
CDR3nt: TGTGCCAGCAGTGGTTGGGGGGACACTGAAGCTTTCTTT
CDR3aa: CASSGWGDTEAFF

j_gene: TRBJ2-7
d_gene: .
v_gene: TRBV3-1/TRBV3-2
abundance: .
CDR3nt: TGTGCCAGCAGCTTAGTTACAGGCGGTTCCTACGAGCAGTACTTC
CDR3aa: CASSLVTGGSYEQYF

j_gene: TRBJ1-6
d_gene: TRBD1
v_gene: TRBV12-3/TRBV12-4
abundance: .
CDR3nt: TGTGCCAGCAGTCCGCCAGGGGGATCACCCCTCCACTTT
CDR3aa: CASSPPGGSPLHF

j_gene: TRBJ1-5
d_gene: .
v_gene: TRBV12-3/TRBV12-4
abundance: few
CDR3nt: TGTGCCAGCAGTTACGGGTACAATCAGCCCCAGCATTTT
CDR3aa: CASSYGYNQPQHF

j_gene: TRBJ1-1
d_gene: .
v_gene: TRBV28
abundance: .
CDR3nt: TGTGCCAGCAGTTTGAACCCGCCTGAAGCTTTCTTT
CDR3aa: CASSLNPPEAFF

j_gene: TRBJ2-7
d_gene: TRBD1
v_gene: TRBV7-9
abundance: .
CDR3nt: TGTGCCAGCAGCTGGATCAGACAGGGATCCTACGAGCAGTACTTC
CDR3aa: CASSWIRQGSYEQYF

j_gene: TRBJ1-6
d_gene: TRBD1
v_gene: TRBV2
abundance: .
CDR3nt: TGTGCCAGCACCTCTTCCAGGGGACAGGGAGATTCACCCCTCCACTTT
CDR3aa: CASTSSRGQGDSPLHF

j_gene: TRBJ2-1
d_gene: TRBD2
v_gene: TRBV11-2
abundance: .
CDR3nt: TGTGCCAGCAGCTTAACCCGGGGGGGGTACAATGAGCAGTTCTTC
CDR3aa: CASSLTRGGYNEQFF

j_gene: TRBJ2-7
d_gene: .
v_gene: TRBV6-5
abundance: once
CDR3nt: TGTGCCAGCAGTTACGTCACCGGAGGGCCAGGGCAGTACTTC
CDR3aa: CASSYVTGGPGQYF

j_gene: TRBJ1-2
d_gene: TRBD1
v_gene: TRBV19
abundance: few
CDR3nt: TGTGCCAGTAGTATGGGGACAGGGAGCTCCTATGGCTACACCTTC
CDR3aa: CASSMGTGSSYGYTF

j_gene: TRBJ2-3
d_gene: TRBD2
v_gene: TRBV5-1
abundance: .
CDR3nt: TGCGCCAGCAGCTTGGGGAGCGGGGACCTCACAGATACGCAGTATTTT
CDR3aa: CASSLGSGDLTDTQYF

j_gene: TRBJ1-5
d_gene: TRBD1
v_gene: TRBV6-5
abundance: .
CDR3nt: TGTGCCAGCAGCCGTGGACAGGGGGAACAGCCCCAGCATTTT
CDR3aa: CASSRGQGEQPQHF

j_gene: TRBJ1-2
d_gene: .
v_gene: TRBV7-2
abundance: .
CDR3nt: TGTGCCAGCAGCTTAGGATCAACAGGTCTAAACTATGGCTACACCTTC
CDR3aa: CASSLGSTGLNYGYTF

j_gene: TRBJ2-2
d_gene: TRBD2
v_gene: TRBV11-1
abundance: .
CDR3nt: TGTGCCAGCAGCCCCCGGACTAGCGGGATCACCGGGGAGCTGTTTTTT
CDR3aa: CASSPRTSGITGELFF

j_gene: TRBJ1-5
d_gene: .
v_gene: TRBV19
abundance: .
CDR3nt: TGTGCCAGTAGCCCATGGGGTGAGGGAGGCAATCAGCCCCAGCATTTT
CDR3aa: CASSPWGEGGNQPQHF

j_gene: TRBJ1-2
d_gene: .
v_gene: TRBV5-1
abundance: .
CDR3nt: TGCGCCAGCAGCTTGGACAGGTTAGCTAACTATGGCTACACCTTC
CDR3aa: CASSLDRLANYGYTF

j_gene: TRBJ1-5
d_gene: .
v_gene: TRBV2
abundance: .
CDR3nt: TGTGCCAGCAGTGAGGGGGGGTATGATCAGCCCCAGCATTTT
CDR3aa: CASSEGGYDQPQHF

j_gene: TRBJ2-7
d_gene: .
v_gene: TRBV30
abundance: .
CDR3nt: TGTGCCTGGTACCCAACCCGCCGTTTAAGCTCCTACGAGCAGTACTTC
CDR3aa: CAWYPTRRLSSYEQYF

j_gene: TRBJ1-2
d_gene: TRBD1
v_gene: TRBV7-6
abundance: .
CDR3nt: TGTGCCAGCAGCTCGGGACAGGGCGGTTATGGCTACACCTTC
CDR3aa: CASSSGQGGYGYTF

j_gene: TRBJ2-6
d_gene: .
v_gene: TRBV11-3
abundance: .
CDR3nt: TGTGCCAGCAGCTTAGAGGGAACTGGGGCCAACGTCCTGACTTTC
CDR3aa: CASSLEGTGANVLTF

j_gene: TRBJ2-3
d_gene: .
v_gene: TRBV10-1
abundance: .
CDR3nt: TGCGCCTCCAGGGAGGGGGGAAGCACAGATACGCAGTATTTT
CDR3aa: CASREGGSTDTQYF

j_gene: TRBJ1-6
d_gene: TRBD1
v_gene: TRBV28
abundance: .
CDR3nt: TGTGCCAGCAGTGCCTGGGACAGGGAGACTTCACCCCTCCACTTT
CDR3aa: CASSAWDRETSPLHF

j_gene: TRBJ2-5
d_gene: TRBD2
v_gene: TRBV10-3
abundance: .
CDR3nt: TGTGCCATCAGCGGGGGGACGGAGACCCAGTACTTC
CDR3aa: CAISGGTETQYF

j_gene: TRBJ2-5
d_gene: .
v_gene: TRBV28
abundance: .
CDR3nt: TGTGCCAGCATCATGCGGCCCCAAGAGACCCAGTACTTC
CDR3aa: CASIMRPQETQYF

j_gene: TRBJ1-5
d_gene: .
v_gene: TRBV4-3
abundance: .
CDR3nt: TGCGCCAGCAGCCAAGATCGGGGGACGGGGTATCAGCCCCAGCATTTT
CDR3aa: CASSQDRGTGYQPQHF

j_gene: TRBJ2-7
d_gene: TRBD2
v_gene: TRBV12-3/TRBV12-4
abundance: .
CDR3nt: TGTGCCAGCAGTTTGCGGGGGGGCTACGAGCAGTACTTC
CDR3aa: CASSLRGGYEQYF